Here is one TCR beta chain with its context. The antigen is undetermined. Built from TCR beta cDNA, the libraries had unique molecular identifiers in them. TCRdb recomputed calls from the PCR reads with MiXCR, one row per CDR3 protein. Among roughly 600,000 distinct CDR3 sequences listed, about 44% were seen once. These data originate in a study of post-analysis software for immune sequencing data. Broader study findings: Diversity measured as normalized Chao1 was significantly lower in multiple sclerosis patients than in controls.

This receptor was identified in a girl aged 5 to 17 with multiple sclerosis. Sequenced sample: blood.

The CDR3 sequence: CASNRPDFGETQYF. The DNA for the CDR3 is TGTGCCAGCAATCGACCAGATTTCGGGGAGACCCAGTACTTC. The rearrangement links TRBV2 to TRBJ2-5; D gene uncertain. Trimming took 7 bases from V and 5 from J, leaving 17 bases between them. From germline, CDR1 is SNHLY and CDR2 FYNNEI. CDR3 length: 14 amino acids.